This is a list of T cell receptor beta chains from one sample in a study of blood T cell repertoires in COVID-19. TCRdb's copy holds only in-frame clones and misses some; the assay was immunoSEQ multiplex PCR. Counted here are some 150,000 clones, 70% to 90% occurring once; the ten biggest clones make up roughly 2.9%. Sequencing was done on a sample of peripheral blood. The receptors derive from a middle-aged woman with active or convalescent COVID-19. The CDR3 runs from the conserved cysteine through the conserved F or W. A D gene is named only where the DNA matches it firmly. Clone size is shown for a subset of rows, as once, few, many or a class of expanded clone.

abundance	d_gene	v_gene	j_gene	CDR3nt	CDR3aa
NA	NA	TRBV7-2	TRBJ1-2	TGTGCCAGCTCCGGGGGCGGGGGCTATGGCTACACCTTC	CASSGGGGYGYTF
NA	TRBD1	TRBV6-2/TRBV6-3	TRBJ1-5	TGTGCCAGCAGTTACTGGGGCAGGGGGAATCAGCCCCAGCATTTT	CASSYWGRGNQPQHF
NA	TRBD1	TRBV3-1/TRBV3-2	TRBJ1-1	TGTGCCAGCAGCCCTACAGGGGGCGCGTGGAACACTGAAGCTTTCTTT	CASSPTGGAWNTEAFF
NA	TRBD2	TRBV5-1	TRBJ2-7	TGCGCCAGCACCCTAATGGGGACTAGCGGGAGCGAGCAGTACTTC	CASTLMGTSGSEQYF
NA	TRBD2	TRBV5-1	TRBJ2-2	TGCGCCAGCAGCCCTACGGGGGGGAACACCGGGGAGCTGTTTTTT	CASSPTGGNTGELFF
NA	TRBD1	TRBV5-1	TRBJ2-2	TGCGCCAGCAGCTTACATTCAACAGGGGGCTCCACCGGGGAGCTGTTTTTT	CASSLHSTGGSTGELFF
NA	TRBD2	TRBV30	TRBJ2-1	TGTGCCTGGAGTGTACTAGCGGGGGGGGCCAATGAGCAGTTCTTC	CAWSVLAGGANEQFF
once	NA	TRBV28	TRBJ1-1	TGTGCCAGCAGCTTAATCGAACTACAGGGTTGGGTGAACACTGAAGCTTTCTTT	CASSLIELQGWVNTEAFF
NA	NA	TRBV2	TRBJ1-6	TGTGCCAGCAGTCGGGGGGACCTGTTGAGTTCACCCCTCCACTTT	CASSRGDLLSSPLHF
NA	NA	TRBV7-2	TRBJ2-3	TGTGCCAGCAGCTTAGCGGGGGGAACAGATACGCAGTATTTT	CASSLAGGTDTQYF
NA	NA	TRBV28	TRBJ1-1	TGTGCCAGCAGTTTAGTGGGCGGCAGCGGCATGAACACTGAAGCTTTCTTT	CASSLVGGSGMNTEAFF
few	TRBD1	TRBV6-6	TRBJ1-1	TGTGCCAGCACTAGAGTGGGACAGGGGACTGAAGCTTTCTTT	CASTRVGQGTEAFF
NA	TRBD1	TRBV9	TRBJ1-4	TGTGCCAGCAGCGTAGCGACAGGGGGAAGTGAAAAACTGTTTTTT	CASSVATGGSEKLFF
NA	NA	TRBV12-3/TRBV12-4	TRBJ2-7	TGTGCCAGCAGTTTCCAGGGCTCCTACGAGCAGTACTTC	CASSFQGSYEQYF
NA	NA	TRBV4-1	TRBJ1-4	TGCGCCAGCAGCCAAGAGTTGCAGGTAGAAAAACTGTTTTTT	CASSQELQVEKLFF
NA	NA	TRBV28	TRBJ2-1	TGTGCCAGCAGTTTTGGGGCCAATGAGCAGTTCTTC	CASSFGANEQFF
once	TRBD1	TRBV10-3	TRBJ2-2	TGTGCCATCAGTTGGCGGCCCGGGACAGGGGGCGAAACCGGGGAGCTGTTTTTT	CAISWRPGTGGETGELFF
NA	TRBD1	TRBV7-9	TRBJ2-6	TGTGCAAGCTCCTATTGGGGACAGGGTTCCGGGGCCAACGTCCTGACTTTC	CASSYWGQGSGANVLTF
NA	TRBD1	TRBV25-1	TRBJ2-3	TGTGCCAGCAGTGCGACAGGGGGGTGGTCAGATACGCAGTATTTT	CASSATGGWSDTQYF
NA	NA	TRBV11-3	TRBJ2-6	TGTGCCAGCAGCAAGCGGCCCCAGGGGTACTCTGGGGCCAACGTCCTGACTTTC	CASSKRPQGYSGANVLTF
NA	NA	TRBV18	TRBJ2-5	TGTGCCAGCTCACCACAGCCGTACCAAGAGACCCAGTACTTC	CASSPQPYQETQYF